Below, one T cell receptor beta chain is given with its context. This sample is part of a study of technical replicates of blood from a few donors. Germline CDR1 is LGHNA and CDR2 is YSLEER. J lost 3 bases, V lost 7 bases, and 4 bases had no gene match. This CDR3 is 13 amino acids long. Clones were read by immunoSEQ multiplex PCR, and TCRdb kept only the in-frame ones, dropping some. The data show around 60,000 clones, with roughly 92% seen just once and roughly 4.2% held by the top ten. This sequence originates from a human donor in good health. Some clones in this sample may be carry-over from other donors' samples. J is TRBJ1-1 and V is TRBV4-3; 8 nucleotides match TRBD1. The sample comprised PBMCs. In nucleotides, the CDR3 is TGCGCCAGCACGCAGGGGGCTTACACTGAAGCTTTCTTT. Residues: CASTQGAYTEAFF.